These 28 T cell receptor beta chains originate from one sample sequenced in a study of blood T cell repertoires in COVID-19. Sequencing was performed with immunoSEQ multiplex PCR; in TCRdb, only in-frame clones are kept and a portion is missing. This sample has about 260,000 clones, with approximately 90% found just once. The specimen was peripheral blood. All receptors derive from a man in his sixties who had recovered from COVID-19.

The rearrangement links TRBV6-5 to TRBJ1-2; a possible D gene is TRBD1 (5 bases). This CDR3 comprises 16 residues. V was cut by 0 bases and J by 3 bases, with 14 bases left in between. In germline, CDR1 is MNHEY, CDR2 SVGAGI. The CDR3 coding sequence is TGTGCCAGCAGTTACTCCTTGGGCGGGGACTACTATGGCTACACCTTC. Its translation is CASSYSLGGDYYGYTF.

This chain links TRBV7-2 with TRBJ1-1; D might be TRBD1 (5 bases). This CDR3 has 17 amino acids. CDR1 is SGHTA, CDR2 FQGNSA, per germline. The germline V and J ends were trimmed by 0 bases and 2 bases, with 16 bases remaining between them. CDR3 nucleotides: TGTGCCAGCAGCTTAGCGGTCAGGGTCCTCCCTAACACTGAAGCTTTCTTT. It translates to CASSLAVRVLPNTEAFF.

The chain is built from TRBV12-3 or TRBV12-4 and TRBJ1-1; D is uncertain. The CDR3 totals 12 residues. V lost 5 bases and J lost 10, with 14 bases in between. CDR3 in amino acids: CASSPDFIGAFF. CDR3 nucleotides: TGTGCCAGCAGTCCGGACTTTATCGGAGCTTTCTTT.

The chain joins TRBV5-1 to TRBJ1-2; 12 bases map to TRBD1. Germline CDR1 and CDR2: SGHRS and YFSETQ. This CDR3 region has 18 residues. With V trimmed by 0 bases and J by 6 bases, 12 bases remained unmatched. The CDR3 bases are TGCGCCAGCAGCTTGGTAGGGGACAGGGGGCGGATGCCCCATGGCTACACCTTC. Protein: CASSLVGDRGRMPHGYTF.

The chain carries TRBV4-2 and TRBJ2-6; possible D gene TRBD2, 5 bases. V lost 0 bases, J lost 2 bases, and 11 bases lay in between. CDR3 length equals 17 residues. CDR1 is LGHNA and CDR2 is YNFKEQ in the germline V gene. CDR3 DNA: TGTGCCAGCAGCCAAGAAGGAACGGGGACTGGGGCCAACGTCCTGACTTTC. This gives the protein CASSQEGTGTGANVLTF.

The V and J genes are TRBV19 and TRBJ2-4; possible D gene TRBD1, 6 bases. Trimming left V 4 bases short and J 3 bases short, with 16 bases between. Germline V CDR1 and CDR2: LNHDA, SQIVND (reference sequence). This CDR3 spans 16 amino acids. Written as DNA, the CDR3 is TGTGCCAGTAGTAGGGCCCTACAGGGTGGCAAAAACATTCAGTACTTC. Translated: CASSRALQGGKNIQYF.

V gene TRBV5-1 combines with J gene TRBJ2-2; D possibly corresponds to TRBD2 (5 bases). The CDR3 spans 17 residues. V lost 3 bases, J lost 4 bases, and 19 bases lay in between. In germline, CDR1 is SGHRS, CDR2 YFSETQ. The CDR3 loop is CASSSKGGLPSTGELFF. The CDR3 coding sequence is TGCGCCAGCAGCTCCAAAGGAGGCCTGCCTTCCACCGGGGAGCTGTTTTTT.

The CDR3 sequence: CASSYSIVGGYFYEQYF. CDR3 in DNA: TGTGCCAGCAGTTACTCGATAGTAGGGGGTTACTTCTACGAGCAGTACTTC. The chain employs TRBV6-2 or TRBV6-3 and TRBJ2-7; D is perhaps TRBD1 (6 bases). Germline assignment: CDR1 MNHEY and CDR2 SVGEGT. With 0 bases removed from V and 3 bases from J, the gap between germline ends came to 18 bases. The CDR3 has 17 amino acids.

This chain joins TRBV27 and TRBJ2-7, with D possibly TRBD2 on 7 matching bases. Per germline, CDR1 MNHEY and CDR2 SMNVEV (reference sequence). The V gene lost 3 bases and the J gene lost 4 bases, with 19 bases spanning the gap. There are 16 residues in the CDR3. The CDR3 sequence: CASSLKGGPKFYEQYF. CDR3 DNA: TGTGCCAGCAGTTTGAAGGGGGGGCCCAAATTTTACGAGCAGTACTTC.

V gene TRBV6-5 combines with J gene TRBJ2-1, with D perhaps TRBD1 (5 bases). The CDR3 sequence is 15 residues long. V was cut by 6 bases and J by 0 bases, with 12 bases left in between. Germline CDR1 is MNHEY and CDR2 is SVGAGI. The CDR3 loop is CASRLDRSSYNEQFF. CDR3 sequence (DNA): TGTGCCAGCAGATTAGACAGAAGCTCCTACAATGAGCAGTTCTTC.

The V and J genes are TRBV19 and TRBJ2-5; 7 bases align to TRBD2. V lost 3 bases, J lost 5 bases, and 6 bases stayed unmatched. Germline CDR1 is LNHDA and CDR2 is SQIVND (reference sequence). CDR3 length: 14 residues. CDR3: CASSISLGGETQYF. The CDR3 region has the DNA TGTGCCAGTAGTATTTCTCTGGGAGGGGAGACCCAGTACTTC.

There are a few counts of this clone. The genes are TRBV5-4 and TRBJ2-7, with TRBD1 identical over 7 bases. CDR1 and CDR2 from the germline V gene are SGHNT and YYREEE (reference sequence). CDR3 length: 13 amino acids. With V trimmed by 4 bases and J by 6 bases, 7 bases remained unmatched. The CDR3 is CASSLGQAPEQYF. In DNA form, the CDR3 reads TGTGCCAGCAGCCTCGGACAGGCCCCCGAGCAGTACTTC.

The chain combines TRBV29-1 with TRBJ1-1; 8 positions match TRBD1. There are 16 residues in the CDR3. Germline CDR1 is SQVTM and CDR2 is ANQGSEA. V trimming: 4 bases; J trimming: 5 bases; junction bases outside the gene matches: 15. The CDR3 protein is CSVVLAGGLQGTEAFF. The CDR3, as DNA: TGCAGCGTTGTACTTGCAGGGGGCCTGCAAGGGACTGAAGCTTTCTTT.

The chain combines TRBV27 with TRBJ2-1; 10 bases are shared with TRBD1. V lost 5 bases and J lost 4; bases outside the gene matches: 11. The CDR3 has 17 residues. Germline values: CDR1 MNHEY, CDR2 SMNVEV (reference sequence). The DNA of the CDR3 is TGTGCCAGCAGTCCTTCTCGACAGGGGGCATCTTACAATGAGCAGTTCTTC. As protein: CASSPSRQGASYNEQFF.

The rearrangement joins TRBV7-3 to TRBJ2-2; D is perhaps TRBD2 (5 bases). CDR1 is SGHTA and CDR2 is FQGTGA in the germline V gene. Trimming took off 6 bases at V and 5 bases at J, with 10 bases between the two ends. The CDR3 consists of 13 residues. The CDR3: CASSRGVTGELFF. DNA of the CDR3: TGTGCCAGCAGTCGGGGTGTTACCGGGGAGCTGTTTTTT.

The gene calls are TRBV6-2 or TRBV6-3 and TRBJ2-2; tentatively, D is TRBD1 (5 bases). This CDR3 is 16 amino acids long. V was pared by 0 bases and J by 7 bases, with 15 bases between. Germline CDR1 is MNHEY and CDR2 is SVGEGT. The CDR3 nucleotides are TGTGCCAGCAGTTACTCGTGGGTAGGGGCGAACGGGGAGCTGTTTTTT. Its translation is CASSYSWVGANGELFF.

Only one count was recorded for this clone. V is TRBV19 and J is TRBJ1-2, with a possible D match to TRBD1 (5 bases). This CDR3 comprises 12 residues. Germline V gene sequence: CDR1 LNHDA, CDR2 SQIVND (reference sequence). Between the trimmed V and J ends, which lost 7 bases and 4 bases, there was a span of 10 bases. The CDR3 region is CASTTGPYGYTF. For the CDR3, the DNA is TGTGCCAGTACTACAGGTCCCTATGGCTACACCTTC.

The J gene is TRBJ2-2, the V gene TRBV7-2; TRBD2 matches at 7 bases. V gave up 2 bases and J gave up 9 bases; unmatched junction bases: 12. Germline CDR1 and CDR2: SGHTA and FQGNSA. This CDR3 spans 16 amino acids. The CDR3 sequence is CASSLLGTTPSRELFF. Written as DNA, the CDR3 is TGTGCCAGCAGCTTACTCGGGACTACCCCTTCCCGGGAGCTGTTTTTT.

The chain employs TRBV2 and TRBJ2-7; a possible D gene is TRBD1 (5 bases). The CDR3 length is 13 residues. CDR1 SNHLY and CDR2 FYNNEI come from the germline V gene. V dropped 8 bases and J dropped 0 bases, with 11 bases sitting between them. The CDR3 DNA follows: TGTGCCAGCCTCCTAGGGGACTCCTACGAGCAGTACTTC. It encodes CASLLGDSYEQYF.

Of note for this clone: Other DNA sequences within the sample encode an identical CDR3. The chain links TRBV3-1 (or the pseudogene TRBV3-2) to TRBJ1-6; D remains unclear. Germline assignment: CDR1 LGHDT and CDR2 YNNKEL (reference sequence). The CDR3 loop spans 15 amino acids. Trimming shortened V by 1 base and J by 0 bases, and 4 bases separated the two germline ends. The CDR3 is CASSQGSSYNSPLHF. As DNA, the CDR3 is TGTGCCAGCAGCCAAGGGAGCTCCTATAATTCACCCCTCCACTTT.

V gene TRBV5-6 combines with J gene TRBJ1-2; no clear D gene. Between the trimmed V and J ends, which lost 2 bases and 2 bases, there was a span of 19 bases. This CDR3 has 17 residues. Germline V CDR1 and CDR2: SGHDT, YYEEEE. CDR3: CASSLGSDVGGNYGYTF. CDR3 DNA: TGTGCCAGCAGCTTAGGTTCCGACGTGGGAGGCAACTATGGCTACACCTTC.

This clone was seen once. The chain couples TRBV11-2 to TRBJ2-7; 9 bases agree with TRBD1. CDR1 is SGHAT, CDR2 FQNNGV, per germline. There are 14 residues in the CDR3. J was trimmed by 2 bases and V by 4 bases; bases with no gene match: 3. CDR3 sequence reads: CASSYGQGTYEQYF. As DNA, the CDR3 is TGTGCCAGCAGCTACGGACAGGGGACCTACGAGCAGTACTTC.

V and J are TRBV5-4 and TRBJ2-2; 7 positions match TRBD1. V dropped 4 bases and J dropped 5; count of bases not matched to a gene: 2. The CDR3 length is 13 residues. Germline V gene sequence: CDR1 SGHNT, CDR2 YYREEE (reference sequence). The CDR3 DNA reads TGTGCCAGCAGCCTGACAGGGACCGGGGAGCTGTTTTTT. It encodes CASSLTGTGELFF.

V is TRBV19 and J is TRBJ2-3, with TRBD2 matching 8 bases. Germline V lookup: CDR1 LNHDA, CDR2 SQIVND (reference sequence). The V gene end was trimmed by 3 bases and the J gene end by 5 bases; junction bases not matched to a gene: 7. The CDR3 is made up of 15 amino acids. CDR3 loop: CASSMKAGGLDTQYF. CDR3 nucleotides: TGTGCCAGTAGTATGAAGGCGGGGGGTCTAGATACGCAGTATTTT.

CDR3 residues: CASSMSRGHPQHF. CDR3 coding DNA: TGTGCCAGTAGTATGTCCAGGGGGCACCCCCAGCATTTT. V gene TRBV19 combines with J gene TRBJ1-5; 8 nucleotides align to TRBD1. With 3 bases clipped from V and 10 bases from J, the junction kept 5 bases outside the gene matches. Germline loops: CDR1 LNHDA, CDR2 SQIVND (reference sequence). The CDR3 length is 13 residues.

The chain carries TRBV24-1 and TRBJ1-4; no reliable D call. The CDR3 runs to 15 residues. In germline, CDR1 is KGHDR, CDR2 SFDVKD. Trimming removed 1 base from V and 6 bases from J, with 11 bases in between. Written as DNA, the CDR3 is TGTGCCACCAGTGATTTCCGGGATCCTCATGAAAAACTGTTTTTT. Its translation is CATSDFRDPHEKLFF.

This chain connects TRBV5-1 to TRBJ1-5; weak D call: TRBD1 (6 bases). Germline V gene lookup returns CDR1 SGHRS and CDR2 YFSETQ. The CDR3 is 16 amino acids. V lost 0 bases and J 7 bases, leaving 17 bases between the germline ends. CDR3 loop: CASSLAPGVTQQPQHF. For the CDR3, the DNA is TGCGCCAGCAGCTTGGCCCCAGGGGTCACACAACAGCCCCAGCATTTT.

The chain joins TRBV14 to TRBJ2-7; 7 nucleotides agree with TRBD1. Losses at the gene ends were 8 bases for V and 2 bases for J; bases not matched to a gene: 9. This CDR3 spans 14 amino acids. Germline values: CDR1 SGHDN, CDR2 FVKESK. As DNA, the CDR3 is TGTGCCAGCGCTCCGGGACAGCTAGCCTACGAGCAGTACTTC. It translates to CASAPGQLAYEQYF. Looking up the rest from reference TRBV14 and TRBJ2-7 gives the full variable domain: EAGVTQFPSHSVIEKGQTVTLRCDPISGHDNLYWYRRVMGKEIKFLLHFVKESKQDESGMPNNRFLAERTGGTYSTLKVQPAELEDSGVYFCASAPGQLAYEQYFGPGTRLTVT.